One sample yielded the 9 T cell receptor beta chains listed below, sequenced in a study of beta chain features in type 1 diabetes. Study-wide results and limits: Patients with Type 1 diabetes showed moderately but significantly shorter TCRB CDR3s in all four CD4+ subsets.

What these receptors recognize is not known. Expressed TCRB transcripts were sequenced after all isolated RNA was converted to cDNA. Method: immunoSEQ multiplex PCR; TCRdb's copy keeps in-frame clones and lacks some. The sample contains a few hundred thousand clones, roughly a tenth of which appear only once. The material sequenced was central memory CD4+ T cells from blood. These receptors all stem from a man aged 30-40 years with type 1 diabetes.

This clone was found a few times. The chain uses TRBV7-2 and TRBJ2-1; D assignment may be TRBD1 or TRBD2 (5 bases each). Germline V gene data show CDR1 as SGHTA and CDR2 as FQGNSA. V lost 5 bases and J lost 8, with 16 bases in between. The length of the CDR3 is 14 residues. In nucleotides, the CDR3 is TGTGCCAGCAGCGCTACCGGGACCCACTATGAGCAGTTCTTC. Translation gives CASSATGTHYEQFF. Variable domain in full (rest from reference TRBV7-2 and TRBJ2-1): GAGVSQSPSNKVTEKGKDVELRCDPISGHTALYWYRQSLGQGLEFLIYFQGNSAPDKSGLPSDRFSAERTGGSVSTLTIQRTQQEDSAVYLCASSATGTHYEQFFGPGTRLTVL.

This clone was observed a few times. This chain uses TRBV7-3 with TRBJ1-1; D is undetermined. Trimming left V 2 bases short and J 3 bases short, with 7 bases between. The CDR3 runs to 13 residues. Germline-derived CDR1 and CDR2 are SGHTA and FQGTGA. The CDR3 DNA reads as TGTGCCAGCAGCTTATACCAGGACACTGAAGCTTTCTTT. Translating it yields CASSLYQDTEAFF.

The chain couples TRBV27 to TRBJ2-5, with TRBD2 identical over 11 bases. CDR3 size: 18 residues. Germline V gives CDR1 MNHEY, CDR2 SMNVEV (reference sequence). Unmatched junction bases numbered 9, after V lost 2 bases and J lost 1 base. The DNA of the CDR3 is TGTGCCAGCAGTTTACTGGGCAGTGGACTAGCGGGCCAAGAGACCCAGTACTTC. Protein: CASSLLGSGLAGQETQYF.

This clone has only a few counts. The rearrangement joins TRBV19 to TRBJ2-7, with D possibly being TRBD1 (6 bases). The V end was cut by 6 bases, the J end by 6 bases, with 15 bases between. The CDR3 contains 13 residues. CDR1 LNHDA and CDR2 SQIVND come from the germline V gene (reference sequence). The CDR3 loop is CASRDSPSGEQYF. CDR3 in DNA: TGTGCCAGTAGGGACAGCCCATCGGGCGAGCAGTACTTC.

This clone appeared many times. This rearrangement joins TRBV19 to TRBJ1-5; 8 bases line up with TRBD1. Unmatched junction bases numbered 8, after V lost 2 bases and J lost 5 bases. The CDR3 totals 16 residues. Germline V gene lookup returns CDR1 LNHDA and CDR2 SQIVND (reference sequence). CDR3 bases: TGTGCCAGTAGTATAACCCAGGGGGCTCTCGATCAGCCCCAGCATTTT. It translates to CASSITQGALDQPQHF. Variable domain in full (rest from reference TRBV19 and TRBJ1-5): DGGITQSPKYLFRKEGQNVTLSCEQNLNHDAMYWYRQDPGQGLRLIYYSQIVNDFQKGDIAEGYSVSREKKESFPLTVTSAQKNPTAFYLCASSITQGALDQPQHFGDGTRLSIL.

This rearrangement joins TRBV5-1 to TRBJ2-1; D unresolved. The CDR3 loop spans 15 amino acids. The germline gives CDR1 SGHRS, CDR2 YFSETQ. The V gene lost 0 bases and the J gene lost 0 bases, with 7 bases spanning the gap. CDR3 sequence: CASSLDGGSYNEQFF. CDR3 in DNA: TGCGCCAGCAGCTTGGACGGCGGCTCCTACAATGAGCAGTTCTTC.

The chain is built from TRBV11-2 and TRBJ2-4; D not certain. The V gene's germline CDR1 is SGHAT and CDR2 FQNNGV. CDR3 length: 13 residues. The V gene lost 5 bases and the J gene lost 7 bases, with 12 bases spanning the gap. CDR3 in DNA: TGTGCCAGCAGCCCTATAAGGTCCAACATTCAGTACTTC. Translation: CASSPIRSNIQYF.

There are a few counts of this clone. V is TRBV4-1 and J is TRBJ2-5; D possibly uses TRBD1 or TRBD2 (5 bases each). Trimming removed 4 bases from V and 4 bases from J, with 19 bases in between. The CDR3 contains 16 residues. Germline lookup yields CDR1 MGHRA and CDR2 YSYEKL. For the CDR3, the DNA is TGCGCCAGCAGCCTTCGGGGCCCCCAAACAGGAGAGACCCAGTACTTC. Its translation is CASSLRGPQTGETQYF.

This clone was recorded at least ten times. This rearrangement joins TRBV2 to TRBJ2-1, with D hard to call. Germline CDR1 reads SNHLY; CDR2 reads FYNNEI. This CDR3 is built from 13 residues. V dropped 7 bases and J dropped 6 bases, with 13 bases sitting between them. The DNA for the CDR3 is TGTGCCAGCACTGGGTATTCGTCCAATGAGCAGTTCTTC. Translation gives CASTGYSSNEQFF.